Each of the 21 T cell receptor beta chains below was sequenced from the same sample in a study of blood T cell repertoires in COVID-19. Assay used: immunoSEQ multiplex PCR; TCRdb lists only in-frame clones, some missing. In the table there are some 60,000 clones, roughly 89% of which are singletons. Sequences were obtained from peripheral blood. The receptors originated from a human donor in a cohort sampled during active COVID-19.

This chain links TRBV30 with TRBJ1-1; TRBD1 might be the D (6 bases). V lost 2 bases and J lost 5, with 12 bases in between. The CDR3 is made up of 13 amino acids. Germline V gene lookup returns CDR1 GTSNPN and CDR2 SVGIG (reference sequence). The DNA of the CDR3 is TGTGCCTGGAGTCCCACAGGGAGTACTGAAGCTTTCTTT. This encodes CAWSPTGSTEAFF.

CDR3 amino acids: CASSSPDRGVGEQFF. CDR3 DNA sequence: TGTGCCAGCAGCTCCCCGGACAGGGGAGTCGGTGAGCAGTTCTTC. The chain links TRBV6-2 or TRBV6-3 to TRBJ2-1; 9 positions agree with TRBD1. The CDR3 runs 15 residues. Trimming took 6 bases from V and 9 from J; bases not matched to a gene: 12. CDR1 and CDR2 (germline): MNHEY, SVGEGT.

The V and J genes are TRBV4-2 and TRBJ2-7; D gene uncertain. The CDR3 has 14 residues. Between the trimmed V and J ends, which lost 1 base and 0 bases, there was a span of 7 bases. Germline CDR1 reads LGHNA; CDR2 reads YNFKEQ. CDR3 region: CASSQGPGSYEQYF. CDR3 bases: TGTGCCAGCAGCCAAGGTCCAGGCTCCTACGAGCAGTACTTC.

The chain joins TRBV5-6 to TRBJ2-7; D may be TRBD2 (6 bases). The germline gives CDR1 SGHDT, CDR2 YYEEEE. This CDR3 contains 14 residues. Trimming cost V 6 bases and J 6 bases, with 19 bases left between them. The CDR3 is CASTSFGGRGEQYF. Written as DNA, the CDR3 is TGTGCCAGCACCAGCTTCGGGGGAAGAGGCGAGCAGTACTTC.

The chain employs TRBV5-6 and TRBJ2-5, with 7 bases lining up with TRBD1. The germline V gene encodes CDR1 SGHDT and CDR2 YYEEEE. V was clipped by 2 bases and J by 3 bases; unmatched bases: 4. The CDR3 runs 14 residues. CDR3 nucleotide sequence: TGTGCCAGCAGCTTACAGGGGAGAGAAGAGACCCAGTACTTC. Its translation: CASSLQGREETQYF.

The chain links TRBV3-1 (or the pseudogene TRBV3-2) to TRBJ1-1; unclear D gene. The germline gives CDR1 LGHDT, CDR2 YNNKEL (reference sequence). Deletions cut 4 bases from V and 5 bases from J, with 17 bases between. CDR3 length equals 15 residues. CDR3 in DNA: TGTGCCAGCAGCCCGTTGACCCTATCGAGGACTGAAGCTTTCTTT. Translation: CASSPLTLSRTEAFF.

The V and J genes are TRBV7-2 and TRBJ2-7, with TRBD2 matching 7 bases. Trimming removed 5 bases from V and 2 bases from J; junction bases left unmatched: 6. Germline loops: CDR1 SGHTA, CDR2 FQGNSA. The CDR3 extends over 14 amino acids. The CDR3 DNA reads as TGTGCCAGCAGCACAGGACTAGGGACCTACGAGCAGTACTTC. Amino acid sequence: CASSTGLGTYEQYF.

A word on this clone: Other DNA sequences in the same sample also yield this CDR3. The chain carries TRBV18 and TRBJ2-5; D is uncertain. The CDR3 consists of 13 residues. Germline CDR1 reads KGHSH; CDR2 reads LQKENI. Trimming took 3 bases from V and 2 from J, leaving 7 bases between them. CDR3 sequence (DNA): TGTGCCAGCTCACCGGGCAGTCAAGAGACCCAGTACTTC. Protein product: CASSPGSQETQYF. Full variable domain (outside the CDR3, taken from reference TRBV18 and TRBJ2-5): NAGVMQNPRHLVRRRGQEARLRCSPMKGHSHVYWYRQLPEEGLKFMVYLQKENIIDESGMPKERFSAEFPKEGPSILRIQQVVRGDSAAYFCASSPGSQETQYFGPGTRLLVL.

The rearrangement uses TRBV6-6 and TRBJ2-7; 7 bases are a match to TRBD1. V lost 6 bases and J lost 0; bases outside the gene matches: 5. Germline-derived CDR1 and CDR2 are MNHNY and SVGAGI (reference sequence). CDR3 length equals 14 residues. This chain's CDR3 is CASSIRTGSYEQYF. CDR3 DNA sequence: TGTGCCAGCAGCATCAGGACAGGCTCCTACGAGCAGTACTTC.

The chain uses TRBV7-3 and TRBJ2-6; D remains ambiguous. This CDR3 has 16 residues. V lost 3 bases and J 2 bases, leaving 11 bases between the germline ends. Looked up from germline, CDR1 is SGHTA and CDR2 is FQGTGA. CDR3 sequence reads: CASSLFSLAGANVLTF. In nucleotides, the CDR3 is TGTGCCAGCAGCTTGTTCAGTTTGGCTGGGGCCAACGTCCTGACTTTC.

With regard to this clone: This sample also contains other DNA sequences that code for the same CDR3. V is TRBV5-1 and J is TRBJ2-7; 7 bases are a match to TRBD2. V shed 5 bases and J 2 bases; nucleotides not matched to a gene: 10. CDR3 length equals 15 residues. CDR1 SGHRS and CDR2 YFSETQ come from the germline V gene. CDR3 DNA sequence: TGCGCCAGCAGGGAGGGTAGCGGGCTCGCCTACGAGCAGTACTTC. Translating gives CASREGSGLAYEQYF.

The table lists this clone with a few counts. The CDR3 is CASSEGQYNSPLHF. In DNA, the CDR3 is TGTGCCAGCAGCGAGGGACAGTATAATTCACCCCTCCACTTT. J is TRBJ1-6 and V is TRBV7-8, with 7 nucleotides matching TRBD1. V was pared by 5 bases and J by 4 bases, with 2 bases of the junction left unmatched. The CDR3 contains 14 residues. Germline values: CDR1 SGHVS, CDR2 FQNEAQ.

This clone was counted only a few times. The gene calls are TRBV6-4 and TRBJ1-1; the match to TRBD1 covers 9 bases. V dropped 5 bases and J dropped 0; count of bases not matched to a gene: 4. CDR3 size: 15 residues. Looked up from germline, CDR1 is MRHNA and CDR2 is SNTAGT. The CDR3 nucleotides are TGTGCCAGCAGTCCCGGGACAGGGATGAACACTGAAGCTTTCTTT. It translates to CASSPGTGMNTEAFF.

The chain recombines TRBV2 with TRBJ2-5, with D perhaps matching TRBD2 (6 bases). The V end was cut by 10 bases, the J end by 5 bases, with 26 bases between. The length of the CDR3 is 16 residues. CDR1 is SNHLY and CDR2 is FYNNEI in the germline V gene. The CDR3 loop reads CAISGVARSDRETQYF. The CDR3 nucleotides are TGTGCCATCTCGGGGGTAGCACGATCAGACCGGGAGACCCAGTACTTC.

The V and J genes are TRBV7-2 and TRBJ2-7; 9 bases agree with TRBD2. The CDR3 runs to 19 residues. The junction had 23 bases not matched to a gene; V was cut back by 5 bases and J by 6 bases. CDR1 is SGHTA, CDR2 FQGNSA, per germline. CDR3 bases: TGTGCCAGCAGCAAACCAACTAAGGGGTTAGCGGGAGTTAGTTCCGAGCAGTACTTC. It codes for CASSKPTKGLAGVSSEQYF.

The CDR3, as DNA: TGTGCCAGCTCACCTTCGAGGGCCCAGGGGTATGAAAAACTGTTTTTT. This sequence encodes CASSPSRAQGYEKLFF. This rearrangement joins TRBV18 to TRBJ1-4, with D possibly TRBD1 on 6 matching bases. Deletions cut 3 bases from V and 6 bases from J, with 17 bases between. The CDR3 covers 16 residues. Per the germline V gene, CDR1 is KGHSH and CDR2 is LQKENI.

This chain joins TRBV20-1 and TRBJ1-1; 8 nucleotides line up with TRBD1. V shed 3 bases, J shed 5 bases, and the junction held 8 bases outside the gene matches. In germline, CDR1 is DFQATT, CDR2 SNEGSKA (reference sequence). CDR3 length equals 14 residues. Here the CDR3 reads CSASVQGAMTEAFF. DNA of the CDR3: TGCAGTGCTAGTGTTCAGGGGGCAATGACTGAAGCTTTCTTT.

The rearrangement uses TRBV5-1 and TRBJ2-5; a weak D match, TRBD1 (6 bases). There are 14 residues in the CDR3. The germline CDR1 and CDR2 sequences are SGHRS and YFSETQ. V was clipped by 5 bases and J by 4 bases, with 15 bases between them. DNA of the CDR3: TGCGCCAGCAGGTCACACAGGGTACTAGAGACCCAGTACTTC. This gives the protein CASRSHRVLETQYF. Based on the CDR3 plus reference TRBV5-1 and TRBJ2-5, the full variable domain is KAGVTQTPRYLIKTRGQQVTLSCSPISGHRSVSWYQQTPGQGLQFLFEYFSETQRNKGNFPGRFSGRQFSNSRSEMNVSTLELGDSALYLCASRSHRVLETQYFGPGTRLLVL.

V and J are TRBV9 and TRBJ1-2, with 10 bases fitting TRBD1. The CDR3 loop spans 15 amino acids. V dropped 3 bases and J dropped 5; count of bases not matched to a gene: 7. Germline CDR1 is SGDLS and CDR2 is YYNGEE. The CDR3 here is CASSAPGTGVYGYTF. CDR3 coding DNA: TGTGCCAGCAGCGCCCCCGGGACAGGGGTTTATGGCTACACCTTC.

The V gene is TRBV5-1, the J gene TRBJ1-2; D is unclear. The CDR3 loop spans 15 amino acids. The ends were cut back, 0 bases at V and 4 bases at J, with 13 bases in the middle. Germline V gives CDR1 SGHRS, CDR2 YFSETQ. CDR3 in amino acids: CASSLEVERGYGYTF. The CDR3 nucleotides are TGCGCCAGCAGCTTGGAAGTGGAGCGGGGCTATGGCTACACCTTC. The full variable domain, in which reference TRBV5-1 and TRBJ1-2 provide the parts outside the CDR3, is KAGVTQTPRYLIKTRGQQVTLSCSPISGHRSVSWYQQTPGQGLQFLFEYFSETQRNKGNFPGRFSGRQFSNSRSEMNVSTLELGDSALYLCASSLEVERGYGYTFGSGTRLTVV.

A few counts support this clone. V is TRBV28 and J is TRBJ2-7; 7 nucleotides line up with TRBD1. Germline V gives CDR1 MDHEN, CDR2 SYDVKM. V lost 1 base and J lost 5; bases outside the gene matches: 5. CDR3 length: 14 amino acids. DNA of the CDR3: TGTGCCAGCAGTTTATCGACAGGGATGCACGAGCAGTACTTC. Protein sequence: CASSLSTGMHEQYF.